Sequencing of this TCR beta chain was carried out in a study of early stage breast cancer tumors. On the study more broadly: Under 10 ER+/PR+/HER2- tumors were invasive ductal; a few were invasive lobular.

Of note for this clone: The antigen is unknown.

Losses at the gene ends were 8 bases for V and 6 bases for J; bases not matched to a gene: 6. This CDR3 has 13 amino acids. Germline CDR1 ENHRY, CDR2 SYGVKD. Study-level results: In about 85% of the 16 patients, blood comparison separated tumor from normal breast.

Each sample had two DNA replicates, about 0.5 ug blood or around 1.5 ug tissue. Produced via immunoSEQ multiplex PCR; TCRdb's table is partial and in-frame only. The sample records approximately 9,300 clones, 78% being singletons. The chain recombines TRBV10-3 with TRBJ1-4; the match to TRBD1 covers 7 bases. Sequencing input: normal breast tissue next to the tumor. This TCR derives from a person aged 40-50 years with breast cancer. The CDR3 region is CAIGGTDHEKLFF. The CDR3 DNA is TGTGCCATCGGGGGGACAGACCATGAAAAACTGTTTTTT.